Following are 3 T cell receptor beta chains from one sample sequenced in a study of early T cells in non-severe SARS-CoV-2 infection. Each CDR3 protein is one row after TCRdb ran MiXCR on the 5' RACE reads. The sample shows tens of thousands of distinct CDR3 sequences, 8.5% to 12% of them seen only once. Sequenced input: whole blood. The receptor set was obtained from an adult who was a healthcare worker with PCR-confirmed SARS-CoV-2 infection or an uninfected control (not recorded which).

This clonotype was found a few times. The gene calls are TRBV29-1 and TRBJ2-7, with D unresolved. Germline CDR1 reads SQVTM; CDR2 reads ANQGSEA. This CDR3 is built from 13 residues. V lost 4 bases to trimming and J lost 1 base, with 11 bases between them. DNA of the CDR3: TGCAGCGTTGGAGGATCGGGTTCCTACGAGCAGTACTTC. Protein: CSVGGSGSYEQYF.

The chain is built from TRBV4-1 and TRBJ2-2; no definite D call. Trimming pared 0 bases from V and 3 bases from J, leaving 14 bases between. This CDR3 comprises 17 residues. Germline V lookup: CDR1 MGHRA, CDR2 YSYEKL. Here the CDR3 reads CASSQDALAYHTGELFF. For the CDR3, the DNA is TGCGCCAGCAGCCAAGATGCCCTTGCCTATCACACCGGGGAGCTGTTTTTT.

This clonotype was detected ten times or more. The chain joins TRBV14 to TRBJ2-2; no definite D call. V was clipped by 4 bases and J by 3 bases, with 6 bases between them. Germline V gene data show CDR1 as SGHDN and CDR2 as FVKESK. The CDR3 has 13 amino acids. The CDR3 protein is CASSPHYTGELFF. The DNA for the CDR3 is TGTGCCAGCAGCCCTCACTACACCGGGGAGCTGTTTTTT.